The present entry profiles one T cell receptor beta chain with its context. The naive gate required viable CD3+CD4+ or CD3+CD8+ cells with CCR7+CD45RA+CD45RO-CD95-CD27+CD28+ phenotype. TCRdb's table, derived via immunoSEQ multiplex PCR, lists solely in-frame clones and lacks some. The sample has fewer than 35,000 clones; roughly nine tenths are singletons. This sample was included in a study of T cells after posttransplantation cyclophosphamide. The germline V gene has CDR1 SGHNT and CDR2 YYREEE (reference sequence). Trimming removed 6 bases from V and 5 bases from J, with 16 bases in between. The CDR3 totals 14 residues.

The chain links TRBV5-4 to TRBJ2-3, with D perhaps matching TRBD1 (7 bases). The sequencing input was naive CD4+ T cells sorted from blood. The sequence derives from a man younger than 40 in good health and a related stem cell transplant donor. CDR3 sequence: CASNWRGQVDTQYF. The CDR3, as DNA: TGTGCCAGCAACTGGAGGGGGCAGGTAGATACGCAGTATTTT.